This TCR beta chain was captured in a study of regulatory T cells in long-lasting Graves disease. Overall study context: Antithyroid drug exposure in newly diagnosed Graves' patients had lasted under 3 months.

CDR3-region Arm-PCR and iRepertoire HTBI primers produced the TCR beta libraries. TCRdb used MiXCR to reprocess the multiplex PCR reads, holding one entry per CDR3 protein. The table shows 200,000 to 250,000 distinct CDR3 sequences, with 20% to 25% occurring only once. Findings and caveats of the study: There was favoring of TRBV28, TRBJ1-2 and TRBJ2-5 in persistent disease.

The time point is: newly diagnosed GD, antithyroid drugs for less than 3 months. PBMCs were the source of the RNA used for TCR sequencing. Patients with Graves' disease were diagnosed by American Thyroid Association guidelines. Germline lookup yields CDR1 SGHTA and CDR2 FQGNSA. The CDR3 spans 13 residues. V lost 7 bases and J lost 6, with 16 bases in between. With regard to this clonotype: What it binds is not known.

The source was peripheral blood mononuclear cells (PBMCs), collected at new diagnosis, from a patient treated with antithyroid drugs. This TCR was sampled from a female donor with Graves disease. This sequence joins TRBV7-2 and TRBJ2-7; perhaps TRBD2 as D (5 bases). The CDR3 spells CASTPWESSEQYF. CDR3 bases: TGTGCCAGCACCCCGTGGGAGTCGAGCGAGCAGTACTTC.